A single sample gave rise to the 8 T cell receptor beta chains below, sequenced in a study of cytomegalovirus exposure and HLA in healthy donors. In the PCR, 60 Vbeta and 13 Jbeta primers were used. Assay used: immunoSEQ multiplex PCR; TCRdb lists only in-frame clones, some missing. The repertoire holds roughly 120,000 clones, roughly 70% seen once, with under 6.5% in the top ten. Sample: PBMCs. These receptors were obtained from a woman aged 65 to 85 in good health and CMV-seropositive.

The J gene is TRBJ1-1, the V gene TRBV2; D not certain. V dropped 3 bases and J dropped 4 bases, with 15 bases sitting between them. Germline V gives CDR1 SNHLY, CDR2 FYNNEI. This CDR3 is 15 amino acids long. CDR3 nucleotides: TGTGCCAGCAGTGAGTTTCTAAAGAGTGGCACTGAAGCTTTCTTT. Translation gives CASSEFLKSGTEAFF.

This chain joins TRBV18 and TRBJ1-3; 7 bases map to TRBD1. The CDR3 sequence is 16 residues long. Germline V gene sequence: CDR1 KGHSH, CDR2 LQKENI. After removal of 6 bases from V and 3 bases from J, the junction contained 11 bases not matched to a gene. CDR3 sequence reads: CASSLSGGGDGNTIYF. CDR3 sequence (DNA): TGTGCCAGCTCGCTCTCGGGAGGGGGCGATGGAAACACCATATATTTT.

This chain joins TRBV6-6 and TRBJ2-3; TRBD2 matches 7 bases. The ends lost 0 bases at V and 1 base at J; junction bases unmatched: 1. The CDR3 is 15 amino acids. Per the germline V gene, CDR1 is MNHNY and CDR2 is SVGAGI (reference sequence). CDR3 in DNA: TGTGCCAGCAGTTACTCGGCGGGGGGCACAGATACGCAGTATTTT. Its translation is CASSYSAGGTDTQYF.

The chain recombines TRBV19 with TRBJ1-5; weak D call: TRBD1 (5 bases). The CDR3 covers 14 residues. V was pared by 7 bases and J by 3 bases, with 13 bases between. Per the germline V gene, CDR1 is LNHDA and CDR2 is SQIVND (reference sequence). This chain's CDR3 is CASTNRGDNQPQHF. CDR3 sequence (DNA): TGTGCCAGTACTAATCGGGGGGACAATCAGCCCCAGCATTTT.

This clone was recorded a few times. This sequence joins TRBV5-8 and TRBJ1-1; D is ambiguous. This CDR3 is 9 amino acids long. Trimming removed 5 bases at V and 9 bases at J, with 5 bases between. Germline CDR1 and CDR2: SGHTS and YDEGEE. In DNA form, the CDR3 reads TGTGCCAGCAGATATCAAGCTTTCTTT. Encoded protein: CASRYQAFF.

The V gene is TRBV4-1, the J gene TRBJ1-1, with TRBD1 as a possible D gene (5 bases). Germline assignment: CDR1 MGHRA and CDR2 YSYEKL. The CDR3 is made up of 14 amino acids. V lost 3 bases and J 1 base, leaving 9 bases between the germline ends. The CDR3 region has the DNA TGCGCCAGCAGCCACTTAACAGGGAACACTGAAGCTTTCTTT. Translation gives CASSHLTGNTEAFF.

The chain combines TRBV27 with TRBJ2-5, with TRBD2 matching over 9 bases. The J segment lost 1 base and the V segment lost 5 bases, leaving 8 bases of the junction unmatched. The CDR3 totals 16 residues. Per the germline V gene, CDR1 is MNHEY and CDR2 is SMNVEV (reference sequence). The CDR3 DNA sequence: TGTGCCAGCAGTCCCCTCGGAGCGGGGGGCCAAGAGACCCAGTACTTC. Its protein product is CASSPLGAGGQETQYF.

The chain uses TRBV19 and TRBJ1-4, with 9 nucleotides matching TRBD1. V dropped 7 bases and J dropped 8; count of bases not matched to a gene: 5. The CDR3 has 13 amino acids. Germline V gives CDR1 LNHDA, CDR2 SQIVND (reference sequence). The CDR3 DNA reads as TGTGCCAGTACCGGACAGGGGTGGGAAAAACTGTTTTTT. It is translated as CASTGQGWEKLFF.